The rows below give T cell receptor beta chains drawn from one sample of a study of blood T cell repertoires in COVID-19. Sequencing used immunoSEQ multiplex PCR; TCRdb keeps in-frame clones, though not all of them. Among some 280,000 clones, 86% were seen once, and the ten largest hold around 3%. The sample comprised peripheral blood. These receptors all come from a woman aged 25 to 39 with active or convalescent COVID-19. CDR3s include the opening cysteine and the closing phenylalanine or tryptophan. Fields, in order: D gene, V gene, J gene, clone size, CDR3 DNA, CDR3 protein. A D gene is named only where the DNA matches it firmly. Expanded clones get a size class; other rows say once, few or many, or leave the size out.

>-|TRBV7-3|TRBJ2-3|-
TGTGCCAGCAGCTTAAGTACAGGGCCCACAGATACGCAGTATTTT
CASSLSTGPTDTQYF
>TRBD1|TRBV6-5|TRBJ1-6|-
TGTGCCAGCAGAATCGGACAGGGGGGGTCACCCCTCCACTTT
CASRIGQGGSPLHF
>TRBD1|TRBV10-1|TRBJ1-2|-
TGCGCCAGCAGCGGACAGGGGGCAACTAATACATACCCTGGTAACTATGGCTACACCTTC
CASSGQGATNTYPGNYGYTF
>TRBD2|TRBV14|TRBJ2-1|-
TGTGCCAGCGAGGCGGGGGGGCCGAGGAATGAGCAGTTCTTC
CASEAGGPRNEQFF
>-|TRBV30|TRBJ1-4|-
TGTGCCTTGATGGGGGCGACTAATGAAAAACTGTTTTTT
CALMGATNEKLFF
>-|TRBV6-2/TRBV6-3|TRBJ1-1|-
TGTGCCAGCAGCCTCGGACAGTACGAAGCTTTCTTT
CASSLGQYEAFF
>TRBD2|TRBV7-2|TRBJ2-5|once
TGTGCCAGCAGCTTGGATAGACTAGCGGGGAAACAAGAGACCCAGTACTTC
CASSLDRLAGKQETQYF
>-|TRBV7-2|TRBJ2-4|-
TGTGCCAGCAGCCCCTCCCTACTAGCCAAAAACATTCAGTACTTC
CASSPSLLAKNIQYF
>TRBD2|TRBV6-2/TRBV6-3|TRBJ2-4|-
TGTGCCAGCAGTTCCCCCTTAGCGGGGGGAAAAAACATTCAGTACTTC
CASSSPLAGGKNIQYF
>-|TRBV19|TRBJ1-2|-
TGTGCCAGTAGTACCTCAGGGGTTGGCTACACCTTC
CASSTSGVGYTF
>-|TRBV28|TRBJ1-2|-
TGTGCCAGCAGTTTGGGACTCTATGGCTACACCTTC
CASSLGLYGYTF
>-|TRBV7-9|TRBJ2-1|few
TGTGCCAGCAGCTTAGGGTCTGTTCTAGATCGCGAGCAGTTCTTC
CASSLGSVLDREQFF
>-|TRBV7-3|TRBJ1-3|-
TGTGCCAGCAGCGTCGGTACAGGGACTGGAAACACCATATATTTT
CASSVGTGTGNTIYF
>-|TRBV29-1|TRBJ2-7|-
TGCAGCGTTGGGACAGCAGACTCCTACGAGCAGTACTTC
CSVGTADSYEQYF